This T cell receptor beta chain was captured in a study of metastatic and nonmetastatic thyroid tumors. At the level of the study: Thyroid patients, malignant and benign, had repertoires compared across blood and tumor or nodule tissue.

Trimming took off 3 bases at V and 4 bases at J, with 15 bases between the two ends. This CDR3 contains 16 residues. CDR1 is SGHAT, CDR2 FQDESV, per germline (reference sequence). In the study's own analysis: It was from CDR3 differences across clinicopathological groups that a distant-metastasis classifier for papillary thyroid cancer was built. TCRdb re-processed the PCR reads through MiXCR. Clone size and V and J calls follow TCRdb, not the original study. Of roughly 72,000 clones in the sample, roughly 18% were seen once. No patient had received any treatment before thyroid surgery. The sample holds many counts of this clone. What it recognizes is unknown. General study points: Within blood and tumor, benign nodules reportedly had significantly lower TCR beta diversity than malignant thyroid tumors did.

This clonotype was obtained from a female donor with papillary thyroid cancer or a benign thyroid nodule (not recorded which). Some clones in this sample may be carry-over from other donors' samples. The chain joins TRBV11-1 to TRBJ2-2; no definite D call. The material sequenced was blood. CDR3 region: CASSFTKTLLTGELFF. The CDR3 DNA reads as TGTGCCAGCAGCTTTACCAAGACACTACTCACCGGGGAGCTGTTTTTT.